This TCR beta chain was recovered during a study of shared clonotypes between healthy human individuals. There are 13 residues in the CDR3. Germline values: CDR1 SQVTM, CDR2 ANQGSEA. V lost 2 bases and J 7 bases, leaving 12 bases between the germline ends. Repertoires were generated with immunoSEQ multiplex PCR, while TCRdb's copy carries only in-frame clones and drops some. The table lists about 2.4 million clones, 93% of them singletons. Sample: naive CD4+ T cells from PBMCs. Subset reported: CD45RA+ positively selected. The chain employs TRBV29-1 and TRBJ2-1; D possibly corresponds to TRBD1 (5 bases). The receptor was isolated from a man younger than 35 in good health. Some clones in this sample may be carry-over from other donors' samples. CDR3 loop: CSVEWGVGNEQFF. CDR3 in DNA: TGCAGCGTTGAATGGGGCGTTGGAAATGAGCAGTTCTTC.